A selection of T cell receptor beta chains follows, all from one sample in a study of blood T cell repertoires in COVID-19. Clones were read by immunoSEQ multiplex PCR, and TCRdb kept only the in-frame ones, dropping some. This table has about 170,000 clones, roughly nine tenths appearing once. Sequencing was done on a sample of peripheral blood. Receptor source: a man aged 55 to 70 with acute or convalescent COVID-19. The CDR3 runs from the conserved cysteine through the conserved F or W. D genes are given only for firm matches. Part of the rows lack a size; the others show once, few, many or a class for expanded clones.

d_gene,v_gene,abundance,j_gene,CDR3aa,CDR3nt
.,TRBV18,.,TRBJ2-5,CASSPPRGGSQETQYF,TGTGCCAGCTCACCACCGAGAGGAGGCTCTCAAGAGACCCAGTACTTC
TRBD1,TRBV9,.,TRBJ1-1,CASSAGTGGGTEAFF,TGTGCCAGCAGCGCAGGGACAGGGGGGGGCACTGAAGCTTTCTTT
.,TRBV9,.,TRBJ2-5,CASSKSDRETQYF,TGTGCCAGCAGTAAGTCCGACAGGGAGACCCAGTACTTC
TRBD1,TRBV2,.,TRBJ2-1,CASTRDSSYNEQFF,TGTGCCAGCACCCGGGACAGCTCCTACAATGAGCAGTTCTTC
TRBD1,TRBV10-3,.,TRBJ1-2,CAITIDRGHGYTF,TGTGCCATCACCATAGACAGGGGCCATGGCTACACCTTC
.,TRBV29-1,few,TRBJ1-1,CSVSRDRTNTEAFF,TGCAGCGTTTCCCGCGACAGGACTAACACTGAAGCTTTCTTT
TRBD1,TRBV24-1,.,TRBJ1-4,CATSVPTGGGEKLFF,TGTGCCACCAGTGTCCCGACAGGGGGAGGTGAAAAACTGTTTTTT
TRBD1,TRBV5-1,.,TRBJ1-1,CASSSLDRDEAFF,TGCGCCAGCAGCTCCCTGGACAGGGATGAAGCTTTCTTT
.,TRBV27,few,TRBJ2-7,CASRRSGGGEQYF,TGTGCCAGCAGACGCTCCGGCGGTGGGGAGCAGTACTTC
.,TRBV24-1,once,TRBJ2-5,CATSVGAFYGETQYF,TGTGCCACCAGTGTTGGGGCCTTTTACGGGGAGACCCAGTACTTC
TRBD2,TRBV12-3/TRBV12-4,.,TRBJ2-2,CASSFLAGGELFF,TGTGCCAGCAGTTTTCTAGCGGGCGGGGAGCTGTTTTTT
.,TRBV7-2,.,TRBJ2-1,CASSLATGSYNEQFF,TGTGCCAGCAGCTTAGCAACAGGGTCATACAATGAGCAGTTCTTC
.,TRBV18,.,TRBJ2-7,CASSRTVYEQYF,TGTGCCAGCTCTCGGACAGTCTACGAGCAGTACTTC
.,TRBV21-1,.,TRBJ2-3,CASSKNRTGRTDTQYF,TGTGCCAGCAGCAAAAACAGGACAGGGCGCACAGATACGCAGTATTTT
.,TRBV19,.,TRBJ1-1,CASSIGRVVTEAFF,TGTGCCAGTAGTATAGGCAGGGTAGTGACTGAAGCTTTCTTT
TRBD1,TRBV28,.,TRBJ1-1,CASSFRQGALNTEAFF,TGTGCCAGCAGTTTTAGGCAGGGGGCCTTGAACACTGAAGCTTTCTTT
.,TRBV6-5,.,TRBJ1-4,CASTQNEKLFF,TGTGCCAGCACCCAGAATGAAAAACTGTTTTTT
.,TRBV20-1,.,TRBJ2-7,CSARDPPEQYF,TGCAGTGCTAGAGATCCTCCCGAGCAGTACTTC
.,TRBV5-6,.,TRBJ1-1,CASSLTYSYQGNTEAFF,TGTGCCAGCAGCTTGACGTATAGCTATCAGGGTAACACTGAAGCTTTCTTT
TRBD1,TRBV7-2,.,TRBJ1-2,CASSRGDRVDSYGYTF,TGTGCCAGCAGCCGCGGGGACAGGGTCGATAGCTATGGCTACACCTTC
.,TRBV6-5,.,TRBJ2-3,CASSYSRGQGGDTQYF,TGTGCCAGCAGTTACTCGAGGGGTCAGGGAGGAGATACGCAGTATTTT
TRBD1,TRBV19,.,TRBJ2-7,CASSRDRGLYEQYF,TGTGCCAGTAGCCGGGACAGGGGGCTCTACGAGCAGTACTTC
.,TRBV21-1,.,TRBJ1-2,CASSKVRDRGSNYGYTF,TGTGCCAGCAGCAAAGTCCGGGACAGGGGATCTAACTATGGCTACACCTTC
.,TRBV9,.,TRBJ1-1,CASSRSGEAFF,TGTGCCAGCAGCAGGTCAGGGGAAGCTTTCTTT